This T cell receptor beta chain was found in a study of T cells in Graves' hyperthyroidism and ophthalmopathy. This clonotype was found many times. Amplification of TCR beta CDR3 regions was performed using RNA transcripts as template. When the TCR CDR3 underwent first-round RT-PCR, the HTBI primer set was used. TCRdb reprocessed the multiplex PCR reads via MiXCR and lists one record per CDR3 protein. The sample contains roughly 500,000 distinct CDR3 sequences, approximately 24% of which appear only once. CDR3 length: 14 amino acids. Trimming pared 1 base from V and 2 bases from J, leaving 9 bases between.

This chain connects TRBV12-3 or TRBV12-4 to TRBJ2-7; maybe TRBD2 (7 bases). This clonotype originated in a young woman with Graves' ophthalmopathy. The sequenced material came from blood. DNA for the CDR3: TGTGCCAGCAGTTTAGAGGGGGGGGCCTACGAGCAGTACTTC. This sequence encodes CASSLEGGAYEQYF.